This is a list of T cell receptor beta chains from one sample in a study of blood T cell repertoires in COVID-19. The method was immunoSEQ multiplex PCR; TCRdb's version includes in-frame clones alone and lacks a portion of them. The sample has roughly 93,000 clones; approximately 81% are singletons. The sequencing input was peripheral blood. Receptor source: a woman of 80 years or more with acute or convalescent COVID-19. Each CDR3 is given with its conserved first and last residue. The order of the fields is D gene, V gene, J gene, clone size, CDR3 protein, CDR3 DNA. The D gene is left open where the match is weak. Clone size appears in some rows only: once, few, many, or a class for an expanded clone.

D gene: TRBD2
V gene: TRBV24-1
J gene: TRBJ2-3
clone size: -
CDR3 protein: CATSDPVGWEAGKTDTQYF
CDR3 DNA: TGTGCCACCAGTGATCCGGTGGGTTGGGAAGCGGGGAAGACAGATACGCAGTATTTT

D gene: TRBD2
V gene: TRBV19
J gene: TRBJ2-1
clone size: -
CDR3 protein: CASSAGTRSGDNEQFF
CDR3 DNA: TGTGCCAGTAGTGCTGGGACTAGGAGCGGCGACAATGAGCAGTTCTTC

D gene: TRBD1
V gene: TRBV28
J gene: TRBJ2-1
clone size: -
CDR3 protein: CASTLRQGAYNEQFF
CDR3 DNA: TGTGCCAGCACTCTTAGACAGGGTGCCTACAATGAGCAGTTCTTC

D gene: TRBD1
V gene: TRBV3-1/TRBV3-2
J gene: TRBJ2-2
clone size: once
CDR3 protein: CASKVGTGYRPGELFF
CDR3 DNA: TGTGCCAGCAAGGTCGGGACAGGGTATCGTCCCGGGGAGCTGTTTTTT

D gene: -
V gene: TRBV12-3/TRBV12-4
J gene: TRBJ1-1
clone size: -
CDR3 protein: CASKEALNTEAFF
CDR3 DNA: TGTGCCAGCAAGGAGGCCTTGAACACTGAAGCTTTCTTT

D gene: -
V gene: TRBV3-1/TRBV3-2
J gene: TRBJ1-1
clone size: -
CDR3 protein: CASSQERFRGEAFF
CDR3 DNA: TGTGCCAGCAGCCAAGAGAGGTTTAGGGGTGAAGCTTTCTTT

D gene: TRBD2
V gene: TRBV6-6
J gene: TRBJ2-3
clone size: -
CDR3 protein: CASGIAGGPGDTQYF
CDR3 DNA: TGTGCCAGCGGAATAGCGGGGGGGCCGGGAGATACGCAGTATTTT

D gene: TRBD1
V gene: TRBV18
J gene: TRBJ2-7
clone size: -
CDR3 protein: CASSPGTGPISMSYEQYF
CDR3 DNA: TGTGCCAGCTCGCCAGGGACAGGCCCTATCTCGATGTCCTACGAGCAGTACTTC

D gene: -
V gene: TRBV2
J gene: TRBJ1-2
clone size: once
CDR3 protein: CASSVGGLDYGYTF
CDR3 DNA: TGTGCCAGCAGTGTTGGAGGCCTCGACTATGGCTACACCTTC

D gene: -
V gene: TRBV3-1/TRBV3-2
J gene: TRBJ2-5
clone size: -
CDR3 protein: CASSWDFQETQYF
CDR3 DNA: TGTGCCAGCAGCTGGGACTTCCAAGAGACCCAGTACTTC

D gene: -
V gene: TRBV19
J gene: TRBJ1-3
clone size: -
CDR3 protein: CASSIGQNSGNTIYF
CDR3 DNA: TGTGCCAGTAGTATTGGACAGAACTCTGGAAACACCATATATTTT

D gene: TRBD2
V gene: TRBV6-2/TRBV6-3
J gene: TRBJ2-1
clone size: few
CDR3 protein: CASSRLAGEYNEQFF
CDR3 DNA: TGTGCCAGCAGCCGACTAGCGGGGGAATACAATGAGCAGTTCTTC

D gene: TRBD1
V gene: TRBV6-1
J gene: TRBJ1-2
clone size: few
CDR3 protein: CASSEAGTGVTYGYTF
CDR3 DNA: TGTGCCAGCAGTGAAGCGGGGACAGGGGTTACCTATGGCTACACCTTC

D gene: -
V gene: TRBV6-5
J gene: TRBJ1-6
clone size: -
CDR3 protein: CASRITQGRGSPLHF
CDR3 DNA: TGTGCCAGCAGAATTACTCAGGGGAGGGGTTCACCCCTCCACTTT

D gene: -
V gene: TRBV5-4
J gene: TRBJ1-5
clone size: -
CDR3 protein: CASGARVPGNQPQHF
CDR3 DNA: TGTGCCAGCGGGGCCAGGGTCCCAGGCAATCAGCCCCAGCATTTT

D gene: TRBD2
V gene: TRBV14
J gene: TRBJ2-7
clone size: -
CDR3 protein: CASSHGTSGGRNYEQYF
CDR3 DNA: TGTGCCAGCAGCCATGGGACTAGCGGGGGGCGCAACTACGAGCAGTACTTC

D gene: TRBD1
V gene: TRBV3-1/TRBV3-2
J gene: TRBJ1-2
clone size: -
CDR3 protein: CASSQVEGARGYTF
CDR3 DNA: TGTGCCAGCAGCCAAGTCGAGGGGGCGCGGGGCTACACCTTC

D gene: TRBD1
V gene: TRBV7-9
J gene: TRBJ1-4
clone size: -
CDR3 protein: CASSRGAGGEKLFF
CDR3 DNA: TGTGCCAGCAGCAGAGGGGCAGGGGGCGAAAAACTGTTTTTT

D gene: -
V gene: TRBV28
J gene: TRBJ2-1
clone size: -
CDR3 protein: CASRASYNEQFF
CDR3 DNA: TGTGCCAGCAGGGCCTCCTACAATGAGCAGTTCTTC

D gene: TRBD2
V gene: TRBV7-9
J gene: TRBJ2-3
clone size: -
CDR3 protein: CASSYLAGGSTDTQYF
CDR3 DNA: TGTGCCAGCAGCTACTTAGCGGGGGGAAGTACAGATACGCAGTATTTT

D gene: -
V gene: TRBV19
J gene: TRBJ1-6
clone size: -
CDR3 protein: CASRGRDIYNSPLHF
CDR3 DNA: TGTGCCAGTAGGGGAAGGGACATCTATAATTCACCCCTCCACTTT

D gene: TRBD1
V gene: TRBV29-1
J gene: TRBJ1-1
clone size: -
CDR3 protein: CSTRQGYGTEAFF
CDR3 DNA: TGCAGCACAAGACAGGGTTACGGCACTGAAGCTTTCTTT

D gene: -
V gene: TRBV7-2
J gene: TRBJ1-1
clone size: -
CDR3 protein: CASSLPTGKGTEAFF
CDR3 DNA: TGTGCCAGCAGCTTACCAACAGGGAAGGGAACTGAAGCTTTCTTT

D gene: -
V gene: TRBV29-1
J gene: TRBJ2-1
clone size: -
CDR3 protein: CSVGVGTKRGFF
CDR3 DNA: -

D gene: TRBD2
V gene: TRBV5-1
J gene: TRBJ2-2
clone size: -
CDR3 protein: CASSLVAGANTGELFF
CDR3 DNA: TGCGCCAGCAGCTTGGTAGCGGGGGCCAACACCGGGGAGCTGTTTTTT

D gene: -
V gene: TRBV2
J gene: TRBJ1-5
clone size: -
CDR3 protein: CASRGSGARGGQPQHF
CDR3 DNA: TGTGCCAGCAGGGGATCCGGGGCGCGGGGAGGTCAGCCCCAGCATTTT

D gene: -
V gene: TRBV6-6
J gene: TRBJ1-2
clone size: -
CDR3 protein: CASSYSKSRGNYGYTF
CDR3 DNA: TGTGCCAGCAGTTACTCGAAAAGCAGGGGAAACTATGGCTACACCTTC

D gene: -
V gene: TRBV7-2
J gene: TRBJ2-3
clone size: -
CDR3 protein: CASTLNRGLDTQYF
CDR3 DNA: TGTGCCAGCACCCTAAATAGGGGCTTAGATACGCAGTATTTT

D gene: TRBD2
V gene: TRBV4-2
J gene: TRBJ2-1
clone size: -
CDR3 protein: CASSQDRTSVGGEQFF
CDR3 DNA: TGTGCCAGCAGCCAAGATCGGACTAGCGTGGGAGGGGAGCAGTTCTTC

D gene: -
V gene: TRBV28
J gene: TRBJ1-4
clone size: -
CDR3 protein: CASITERGTLNEKLFF
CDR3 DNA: TGTGCCAGCATTACGGAACGAGGGACACTTAATGAAAAACTGTTTTTT

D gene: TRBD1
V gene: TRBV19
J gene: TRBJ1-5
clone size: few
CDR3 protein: CASGRSTPGGSQPQHF
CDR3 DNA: TGTGCCAGCGGAAGGTCTACTCCAGGGGGGAGTCAGCCCCAGCATTTT

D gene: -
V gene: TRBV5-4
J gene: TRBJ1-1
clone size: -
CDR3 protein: CASSALRNTEAFF
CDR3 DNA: TGTGCCAGCAGCGCCCTACGGAACACTGAAGCTTTCTTT

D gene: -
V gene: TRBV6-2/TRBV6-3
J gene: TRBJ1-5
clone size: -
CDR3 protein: CASSLKDRQPQHF
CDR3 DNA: TGTGCCAGCAGTTTAAAAGATAGACAGCCCCAGCATTTT

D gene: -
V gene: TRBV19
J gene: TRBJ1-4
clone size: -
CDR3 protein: CASSGVGSYEKLFF
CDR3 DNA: TGTGCCAGTAGCGGGGTCGGGTCCTATGAAAAACTGTTTTTT

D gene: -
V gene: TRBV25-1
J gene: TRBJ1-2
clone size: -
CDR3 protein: CASSEYRRDSSSGYTF
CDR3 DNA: TGTGCCAGCAGTGAATATCGGCGGGACTCGAGCTCGGGCTACACCTTC

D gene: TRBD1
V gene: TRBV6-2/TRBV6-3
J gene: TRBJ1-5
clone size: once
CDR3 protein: CASSKLSTGVSFSNQPQHF
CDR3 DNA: TGTGCCAGCAGCAAACTATCAACAGGGGTCTCCTTTAGCAATCAGCCCCAGCATTTT

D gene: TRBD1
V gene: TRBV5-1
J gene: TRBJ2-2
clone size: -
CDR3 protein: CASSPPGQGVTGELFF
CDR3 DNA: TGCGCCAGCAGCCCCCCGGGACAGGGGGTAACCGGGGAGCTGTTTTTT

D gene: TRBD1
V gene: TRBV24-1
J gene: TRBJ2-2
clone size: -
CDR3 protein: CATSAGGSTGELFF
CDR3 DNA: TGTGCCACCAGTGCAGGGGGCAGCACCGGGGAGCTGTTTTTT

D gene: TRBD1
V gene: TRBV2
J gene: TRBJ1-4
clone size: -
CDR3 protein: CASSYRQGGEKLFF
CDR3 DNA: TGTGCCAGCAGTTACAGACAGGGGGGAGAAAAACTGTTTTTT

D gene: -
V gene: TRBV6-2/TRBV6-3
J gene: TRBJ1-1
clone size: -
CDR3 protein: CASSYIGRNTEAFF
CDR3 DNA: TGTGCCAGCAGTTACATTGGGCGCAACACTGAAGCTTTCTTT

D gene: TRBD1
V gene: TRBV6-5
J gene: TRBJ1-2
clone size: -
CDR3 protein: CASRETGAFNYGYTF
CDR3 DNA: TGTGCCAGCCGAGAGACAGGGGCCTTCAACTATGGCTACACCTTC

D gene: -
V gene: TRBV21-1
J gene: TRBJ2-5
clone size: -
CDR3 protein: CASSKGRDRGRETQYF
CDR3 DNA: TGTGCCAGCAGCAAAGGAAGGGACAGGGGAAGAGAGACCCAGTACTTC

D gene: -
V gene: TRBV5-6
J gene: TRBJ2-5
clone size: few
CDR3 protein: CASSWNYRTEQETQYF
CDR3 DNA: TGTGCCAGCAGCTGGAACTACCGGACAGAACAAGAGACCCAGTACTTC

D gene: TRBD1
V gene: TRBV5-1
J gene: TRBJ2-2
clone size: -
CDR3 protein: CASSSGGTGNTGELFF
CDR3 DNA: TGCGCCAGCAGTAGTGGTGGGACAGGGAACACCGGGGAGCTGTTTTTT

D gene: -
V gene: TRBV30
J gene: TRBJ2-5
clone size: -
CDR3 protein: CAWTNGRQETQYF
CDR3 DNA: TGTGCCTGGACGAACGGTCGCCAAGAGACCCAGTACTTC

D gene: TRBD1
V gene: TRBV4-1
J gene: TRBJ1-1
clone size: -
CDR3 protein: CASSPRTGWNTEAFF
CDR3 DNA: TGCGCCAGCAGCCCCCGGACAGGTTGGAACACTGAAGCTTTCTTT

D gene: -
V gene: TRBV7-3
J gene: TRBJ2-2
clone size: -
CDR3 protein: CASSLEQGGVGELFF
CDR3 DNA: TGTGCCAGCAGCCTGGAACAGGGTGGAGTCGGGGAGCTGTTTTTT

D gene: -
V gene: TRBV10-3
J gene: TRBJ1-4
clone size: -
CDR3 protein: CAIRSGDATNEKLFF
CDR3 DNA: TGTGCCATCAGGTCGGGAGACGCAACTAATGAAAAACTGTTTTTT

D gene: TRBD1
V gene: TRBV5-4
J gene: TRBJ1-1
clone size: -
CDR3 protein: CASSPGQGVNTEAFF
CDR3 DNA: TGTGCCAGCAGCCCCGGACAGGGGGTAAACACTGAAGCTTTCTTT

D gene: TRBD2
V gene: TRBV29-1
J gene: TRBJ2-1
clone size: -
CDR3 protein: CSVGSGGGHEQFF
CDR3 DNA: TGCAGCGTTGGTAGCGGGGGGGGCCATGAGCAGTTCTTC

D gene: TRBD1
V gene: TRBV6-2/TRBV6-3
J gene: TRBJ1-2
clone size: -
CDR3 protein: CASSYQQTGNGYTF
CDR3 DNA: TGTGCCAGCAGTTACCAGCAGACAGGGAATGGCTACACCTTC

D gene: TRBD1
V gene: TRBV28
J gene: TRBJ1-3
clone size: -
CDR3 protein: CASGQGLGNTIYF
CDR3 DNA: TGTGCCAGCGGACAGGGTCTTGGAAACACCATATATTTT

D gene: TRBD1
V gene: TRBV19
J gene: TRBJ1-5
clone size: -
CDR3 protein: CASSPLDRGFDQPQHF
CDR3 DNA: TGTGCCAGTAGTCCCCTGGACAGGGGATTCGATCAGCCCCAGCATTTT